Below, 28 T cell receptor beta chains from the same sample are listed, as sequenced in a study of T-cell memory formation after mild COVID-19. TCRdb reprocessed the 5' RACE reads with MiXCR, giving one entry per CDR3 protein. The sample consists of around 430,000 distinct CDR3 sequences, 15% to 20% of them appearing once. Sample: PBMCs or a T cell subset sorted from them (not recorded which). These receptors were taken from a young man who had mild COVID-19 (a few samples of this study predate the infection). Cell type and time point are not known.

This clonotype was detected only a few times. The chain has TRBV4-1 and TRBJ1-1, with D hard to call. The V gene lost 3 bases and the J gene lost 4 bases, with 12 bases spanning the gap. CDR1 is MGHRA, CDR2 YSYEKL, per germline. This CDR3 contains 14 residues. The CDR3, as DNA: TGCGCCAGCAGCCAGACCTCGGGGATCACTGAAGCTTTCTTT. Translation: CASSQTSGITEAFF.

This chain joins TRBV9 and TRBJ2-5, with 11 bases identical to TRBD2. Per germline, CDR1 SGDLS and CDR2 YYNGEE. V shed 0 bases and J 5 bases; nucleotides not matched to a gene: 3. CDR3 length equals 15 residues. In DNA form, the CDR3 reads TGTGCCAGCAGCGTAGCCGCTAGCGGGGGGGAGACCCAGTACTTC. Encoded protein: CASSVAASGGETQYF.

The chain combines TRBV7-3 with TRBJ2-1; TRBD1 might be the D (7 bases). Germline assignment: CDR1 SGHTA and CDR2 FQGTGA. The V end was cut by 4 bases, the J end by 11 bases, with 12 bases between. This CDR3 region has 12 residues. CDR3 sequence (DNA): TGTGCCAGCAGCTCAGGGGGGCTAAAGCAGTTCTTC. Protein: CASSSGGLKQFF.

This clonotype was detected a few times. The rearrangement links TRBV4-1 to TRBJ2-5; 9 bases line up with TRBD1. The CDR3 is 16 residues long. After removal of 1 base from V and 4 bases from J, the junction contained 7 bases not matched to a gene. Germline V gene sequence: CDR1 MGHRA, CDR2 YSYEKL. The CDR3 sequence is CASSQGPETGGETQYF. The DNA of the CDR3 is TGCGCCAGCAGCCAAGGCCCCGAGACAGGGGGAGAGACCCAGTACTTC.

This chain connects TRBV9 to TRBJ2-4; D possibly corresponds to TRBD1 (6 bases). Per germline, CDR1 SGDLS and CDR2 YYNGEE. The germline V and J ends were trimmed by 3 bases and 0 bases, with 10 bases remaining between them. CDR3 size: 15 residues. CDR3 in amino acids: CASSAGVLAKNIQYF. The CDR3 DNA reads TGTGCCAGCAGCGCAGGGGTTTTAGCCAAAAACATTCAGTACTTC.

The V and J genes are TRBV5-1 and TRBJ1-1; 7 nucleotides align to TRBD1. The trim removed 7 bases at V and 10 bases at J, leaving 7 bases unmatched. CDR3 size: 11 residues. The germline CDR1 and CDR2 sequences are SGHRS and YFSETQ. CDR3 region: CASGEGQPAFF. CDR3 sequence (DNA): TGCGCCAGCGGGGAGGGACAGCCAGCTTTCTTT.

The chain combines TRBV20-1 with TRBJ2-1, with D possibly TRBD2 on 5 matching bases. Trimming cost V 2 bases and J 6 bases, with 8 bases left between them. Germline V lookup: CDR1 DFQATT, CDR2 SNEGSKA (reference sequence). This CDR3 spans 12 amino acids. Here the CDR3 reads CSARRDFNEQFF. The CDR3 DNA reads TGCAGTGCTAGACGGGATTTCAATGAGCAGTTCTTC.

This sequence joins TRBV29-1 and TRBJ2-3; tentative D call: TRBD2 (6 bases). V lost 0 bases and J 0 bases, leaving 22 bases between the germline ends. The CDR3 is 19 amino acids. Germline assignment: CDR1 SQVTM and CDR2 ANQGSEA. This chain's CDR3 is CSVEEAVSGRNPSTDTQYF. As DNA, the CDR3 is TGCAGCGTTGAAGAAGCGGTGAGCGGGCGGAATCCTAGCACAGATACGCAGTATTTT.

This clonotype has a handful of counts. The chain recombines TRBV6-2 or TRBV6-3 with TRBJ2-5; D not resolved. Germline CDR1 reads MNHEY; CDR2 reads SVGEGT. CDR3 length equals 14 residues. V lost 2 bases, J lost 2 bases, and 9 bases lay in between. The CDR3 sequence: CASSYSLNQETQYF. The CDR3 coding sequence is TGTGCCAGCAGTTACAGTCTTAATCAAGAGACCCAGTACTTC.

The chain combines TRBV6-5 with TRBJ1-6; TRBD1 is a possible D gene (6 bases). Trimming pared 2 bases from V and 8 bases from J, leaving 10 bases between. CDR1 is MNHEY and CDR2 is SVGAGI in the germline V gene. CDR3 length: 14 residues. The CDR3 sequence is CASSYRTAYSPLHF. The CDR3 DNA reads as TGTGCCAGCAGTTACCGGACAGCCTATTCACCCCTCCACTTT.

This clonotype was detected only a few times. Here the CDR3 reads CSAGGGRFGGYTF. The CDR3 bases are TGCAGTGCTGGTGGGGGGCGTTTTGGTGGCTACACCTTC. This rearrangement joins TRBV20-1 to TRBJ1-2, with D perhaps TRBD1 (6 bases). In germline, CDR1 is DFQATT, CDR2 SNEGSKA (reference sequence). Trimming stripped 5 bases from V and 7 bases from J, with 17 bases between. This CDR3 comprises 13 residues.

This clonotype turned up a few times. The V gene is TRBV12-3 or TRBV12-4, the J gene TRBJ1-2; D perhaps matches TRBD1 (5 bases). V dropped 3 bases and J dropped 7 bases, with 12 bases sitting between them. The CDR3 covers 13 residues. CDR3 loop: CASSLQGETGYTF. DNA of the CDR3: TGTGCCAGCAGTTTGCAGGGAGAAACTGGCTACACCTTC.

This rearrangement joins TRBV6-4 to TRBJ2-1; 8 positions match TRBD2. The trim removed 5 bases at V and 7 bases at J, leaving 4 bases unmatched. The CDR3 length is 13 residues. Germline V gene data show CDR1 as MRHNA and CDR2 as SNTAGT. CDR3 amino acids: CASSIGLANEQFF. As DNA, the CDR3 is TGTGCCAGCAGTATCGGACTAGCTAATGAGCAGTTCTTC.

This clonotype was observed a handful of times. This chain connects TRBV4-1 to TRBJ2-1; 9 bases match TRBD2. Germline values: CDR1 MGHRA, CDR2 YSYEKL. V gave up 4 bases and J gave up 8 bases; unmatched junction bases: 18. The CDR3 totals 18 residues. This CDR3 is CASSPGPAGGGARDEQFF. CDR3 in DNA: TGCGCCAGCAGCCCCGGCCCTGCAGGCGGGGGGGCCCGCGATGAGCAGTTCTTC.

This clonotype was seen only a few times. The rearrangement joins TRBV18 to TRBJ2-7; D may be TRBD2 (7 bases). The CDR3 runs 17 residues. From germline, CDR1 is KGHSH and CDR2 LQKENI. Trimming shortened V by 0 bases and J by 1 base, and 16 bases separated the two germline ends. The CDR3 loop is CASSPPSARGLSYEQYF. Written as DNA, the CDR3 is TGTGCCAGCTCACCACCCTCTGCCAGGGGACTATCCTACGAGCAGTACTTC.

The gene calls are TRBV27 and TRBJ2-2; TRBD1 might be the D (6 bases). This CDR3 contains 16 residues. The ends were cut back, 5 bases at V and 6 bases at J, with 19 bases in the middle. Per the germline V gene, CDR1 is MNHEY and CDR2 is SMNVEV (reference sequence). The CDR3 reads CASSAYLGAEAGELFF. The DNA of the CDR3 is TGTGCCAGCAGTGCCTATCTGGGGGCGGAGGCCGGGGAGCTGTTTTTT.

This clonotype was counted only a few times. This chain uses TRBV12-3 or TRBV12-4 with TRBJ1-2, with D possibly TRBD1 on 6 matching bases. This CDR3 spans 16 amino acids. Trimming shortened V by 0 bases and J by 7 bases, and 18 bases separated the two germline ends. CDR3 residues: CASSLADSLILGGYTF. The DNA of the CDR3 is TGTGCCAGCAGTTTAGCGGACAGCCTTATTTTAGGTGGCTACACCTTC.

This clonotype was seen only a few times. The chain joins TRBV4-1 to TRBJ1-5; D remains ambiguous. Trimming removed 4 bases from V and 3 bases from J, with 10 bases in between. CDR3 length: 14 residues. Germline lookup yields CDR1 MGHRA and CDR2 YSYEKL. CDR3 loop: CASSPSRPNQPQHF. The CDR3 coding sequence is TGCGCCAGCAGCCCATCTCGTCCCAATCAGCCCCAGCATTTT.

The chain has TRBV7-9 and TRBJ1-1, with D tentatively TRBD1 (5 bases). Germline CDR1 and CDR2: SEHNR and FQNEAQ (reference sequence). V dropped 8 bases and J dropped 4 bases, with 11 bases sitting between them. The CDR3 is 12 amino acids. CDR3 sequence reads: CASARGSTEAFF. DNA for the CDR3: TGTGCCAGCGCGAGGGGTTCCACTGAAGCTTTCTTT.

The V call is TRBV10-2, the J call TRBJ1-1; no clear D. This CDR3 spans 13 amino acids. Trimming left V 2 bases short and J 3 bases short, with 7 bases between. Germline loops: CDR1 WSHSY, CDR2 SAAADI. The CDR3 spells CASSEGPYTEAFF. CDR3 coding DNA: TGCGCCAGCAGTGAGGGGCCTTACACTGAAGCTTTCTTT.

The genes are TRBV4-1 and TRBJ1-5, with 9 positions matching TRBD1. With V trimmed by 3 bases and J by 7 bases, 7 bases remained unmatched. The germline V gene has CDR1 MGHRA and CDR2 YSYEKL. This CDR3 contains 15 residues. This CDR3 reads CASSQNRGRWQPQHF. The CDR3 nucleotides read TGCGCCAGCAGCCAGAACAGGGGGCGTTGGCAGCCCCAGCATTTT.

This clonotype was seen repeatedly, ten times or more. V is TRBV7-8 and J is TRBJ1-1; unclear D gene. Looked up from germline, CDR1 is SGHVS and CDR2 is FQNEAQ. Trimming pared 5 bases from V and 4 bases from J, leaving 14 bases between. The CDR3 runs to 14 residues. The CDR3: CASSPIYRSTEAFF. The DNA for the CDR3 is TGTGCCAGCAGCCCCATTTACCGAAGCACTGAAGCTTTCTTT.

The V and J genes are TRBV3-1 and TRBJ1-6; possibly TRBD1 for D (5 bases). Germline loops: CDR1 LGHDT, CDR2 YNNKEL (reference sequence). V was clipped by 1 base and J by 10 bases, with 14 bases between them. This CDR3 region has 15 residues. The CDR3 loop reads CASSQGAGTKSPLHF. The CDR3 nucleotides read TGTGCCAGCAGCCAAGGGGCCGGGACTAAGTCACCCCTCCACTTT.

The CDR3 DNA follows: TGTGCCAGCAGTCCCGAACCCCACCGCGGGGGGCGAGATACGCAGTATTTT. Translating it yields CASSPEPHRGGRDTQYF. The V call is TRBV6-5, the J call TRBJ2-3; 8 positions agree with TRBD2. The length of the CDR3 is 17 residues. The V and J ends lost 5 bases and 5 bases, in that order; junction bases with no gene match: 15. Germline V CDR1 and CDR2: MNHEY, SVGAGI.

V is TRBV4-2 and J is TRBJ2-2; 11 bases are shared with TRBD2. CDR3 length: 18 residues. The ends lost 3 bases at V and 5 bases at J; junction bases unmatched: 11. Germline V lookup: CDR1 LGHNA, CDR2 YNFKEQ. Here the CDR3 reads CASSHIAGGPRGTGELFF. CDR3 nucleotide sequence: TGTGCCAGCAGCCATATAGCGGGGGGGCCTAGAGGGACCGGGGAGCTGTTTTTT.

The chain links TRBV6-5 to TRBJ2-7; D is perhaps TRBD1 or TRBD2 (5 bases each). Germline lookup yields CDR1 MNHEY and CDR2 SVGAGI. V dropped 2 bases and J dropped 0 bases, with 14 bases sitting between them. CDR3 length equals 16 residues. As DNA, the CDR3 is TGTGCCAGCAGTTACACCCCTGAGGGGAGCTCCTACGAGCAGTACTTC. As protein: CASSYTPEGSSYEQYF.

This clonotype was observed a few times. The chain is built from TRBV30 and TRBJ1-2, with unresolved D. The CDR3 runs to 15 residues. The germline CDR1 and CDR2 sequences are GTSNPN and SVGIG (reference sequence). With 2 bases removed from V and 0 bases from J, the gap between germline ends came to 13 bases. The CDR3 reads CAWSLGSSANYGYTF. In DNA, the CDR3 is TGTGCCTGGAGTCTTGGGTCATCGGCTAACTATGGCTACACCTTC.

This clonotype occurred many times. J is TRBJ2-1 and V is TRBV19; 10 bases map to TRBD2. Germline assignment: CDR1 LNHDA and CDR2 SQIVND (reference sequence). Unmatched junction bases numbered 4, after V lost 6 bases and J lost 2 bases. The CDR3 is made up of 15 amino acids. The chain's CDR3 is CASSRTSGTYNEQFF. The DNA of the CDR3 is TGTGCCAGTAGCCGGACTAGCGGCACCTACAATGAGCAGTTCTTC.